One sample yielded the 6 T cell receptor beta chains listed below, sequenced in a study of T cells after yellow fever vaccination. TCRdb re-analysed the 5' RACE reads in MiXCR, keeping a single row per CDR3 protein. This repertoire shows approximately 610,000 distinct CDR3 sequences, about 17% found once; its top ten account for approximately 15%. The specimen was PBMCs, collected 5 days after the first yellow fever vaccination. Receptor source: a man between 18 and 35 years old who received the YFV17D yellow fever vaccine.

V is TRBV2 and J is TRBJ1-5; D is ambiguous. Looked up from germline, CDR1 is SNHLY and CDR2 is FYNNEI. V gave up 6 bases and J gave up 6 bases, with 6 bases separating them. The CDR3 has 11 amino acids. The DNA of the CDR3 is TGTGCCAGCAGGGAGAGTCAGCCCCAGCATTTT. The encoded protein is CASRESQPQHF.

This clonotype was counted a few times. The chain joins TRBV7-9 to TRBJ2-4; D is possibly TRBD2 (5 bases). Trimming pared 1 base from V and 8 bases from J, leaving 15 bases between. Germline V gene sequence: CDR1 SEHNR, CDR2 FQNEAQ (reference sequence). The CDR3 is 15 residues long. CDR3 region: CASSLVGGPGDIQYF. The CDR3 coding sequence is TGTGCCAGCAGCTTAGTAGGAGGACCCGGGGACATTCAGTACTTC.

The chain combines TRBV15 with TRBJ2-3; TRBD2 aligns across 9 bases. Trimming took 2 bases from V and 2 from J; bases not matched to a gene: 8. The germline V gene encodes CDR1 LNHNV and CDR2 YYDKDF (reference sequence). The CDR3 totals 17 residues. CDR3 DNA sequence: TGTGCCACCAGCAGACCTCTGCTAGCGGGGAACACAGATACGCAGTATTTT. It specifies CATSRPLLAGNTDTQYF.

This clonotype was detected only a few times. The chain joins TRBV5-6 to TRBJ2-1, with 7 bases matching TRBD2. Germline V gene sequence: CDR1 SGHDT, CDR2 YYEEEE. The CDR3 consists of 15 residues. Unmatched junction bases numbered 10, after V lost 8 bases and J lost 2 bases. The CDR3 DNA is TGTGCCAGTAAAACCGGGACTACTACCTACAATGAGCAGTTCTTC. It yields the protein CASKTGTTTYNEQFF.

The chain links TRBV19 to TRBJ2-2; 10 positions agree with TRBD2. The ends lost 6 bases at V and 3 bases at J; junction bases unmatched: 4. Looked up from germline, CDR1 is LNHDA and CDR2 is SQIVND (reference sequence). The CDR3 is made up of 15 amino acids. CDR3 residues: CASSPTSGYTGELFF. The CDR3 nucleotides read TGTGCCAGTAGCCCGACTAGCGGGTACACCGGGGAGCTGTTTTTT. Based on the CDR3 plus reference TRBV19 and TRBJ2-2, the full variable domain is DGGITQSPKYLFRKEGQNVTLSCEQNLNHDAMYWYRQDPGQGLRLIYYSQIVNDFQKGDIAEGYSVSREKKESFPLTVTSAQKNPTAFYLCASSPTSGYTGELFFGEGSRLTVL.

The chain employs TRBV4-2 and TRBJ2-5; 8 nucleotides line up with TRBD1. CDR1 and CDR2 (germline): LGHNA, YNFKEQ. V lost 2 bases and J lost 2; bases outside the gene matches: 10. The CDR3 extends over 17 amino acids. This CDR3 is CASSQSPGTGGQETQYF. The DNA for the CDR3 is TGTGCCAGCAGCCAATCACCCGGGACAGGAGGACAAGAGACCCAGTACTTC.